These 10 T cell receptor beta chains were all obtained from the same sample, sequenced in a study of CD8 T cells in Susac syndrome. RNA was extracted with the RNeasy kit, and a quantity of roughly 0.45 to 1 ug was reverse transcribed using random hexamers. TCRdb used MiXCR to reprocess the immunoSEQ multiplex PCR reads, holding one entry per CDR3 protein. This sample has 150,000 to 200,000 distinct CDR3 sequences, with just under 95% found just once. Specimen: CD4+ T cells from PBMCs. These receptors all come from a human donor in good health.

The chain links TRBV5-6 to TRBJ1-2; D gene uncertain. CDR1 is SGHDT, CDR2 YYEEEE, per germline. CDR3 length: 15 amino acids. Between the trimmed V and J ends, which lost 3 bases and 1 base, there was a span of 13 bases. CDR3 sequence: CASSSPRVRNYGYTF. CDR3 DNA sequence: TGTGCCAGCAGCTCCCCGCGAGTCCGTAACTATGGCTACACCTTC. Variable domain in full (rest from reference TRBV5-6 and TRBJ1-2): DAGVTQSPTHLIKTRGQQVTLRCSPKSGHDTVSWYQQALGQGPQFIFQYYEEEERQRGNFPDRFSGHQFPNYSSELNVNALLLGDSALYLCASSSPRVRNYGYTFGSGTRLTVV.

The V and J genes are TRBV5-1 and TRBJ2-6; D is unclear. Germline V gene data show CDR1 as SGHRS and CDR2 as YFSETQ. Between the trimmed V and J ends, which lost 3 bases and 0 bases, there was a span of 7 bases. This CDR3 region has 15 residues. The CDR3 bases are TGCGCCAGCAGCTCCTTCAACTCTGGGGCCAACGTCCTGACTTTC. Its translation: CASSSFNSGANVLTF.

The gene calls are TRBV20-1 and TRBJ1-2; the match to TRBD1 covers 8 bases. The CDR3 runs to 14 residues. Germline lookup yields CDR1 DFQATT and CDR2 SNEGSKA (reference sequence). V was pared by 3 bases and J by 8 bases, with 11 bases of the junction left unmatched. The CDR3, as DNA: TGCAGTGCTAGGGGGACAGGCCTCCGGGGAGGCTACACCTTC. This gives the protein CSARGTGLRGGYTF.

This sequence joins TRBV19 and TRBJ1-5; a possible D gene is TRBD1 (6 bases). The CDR3 runs 13 residues. CDR1 and CDR2 from the germline V gene are LNHDA and SQIVND (reference sequence). V was cut by 5 bases and J by 4 bases, with 9 bases left in between. The CDR3 protein is CASSSQGNQPQHF. The CDR3 region has the DNA TGTGCCAGTAGTTCACAGGGAAATCAGCCCCAGCATTTT. The complete variable domain, with remaining parts taken from reference TRBV19 and TRBJ1-5, reads DGGITQSPKYLFRKEGQNVTLSCEQNLNHDAMYWYRQDPGQGLRLIYYSQIVNDFQKGDIAEGYSVSREKKESFPLTVTSAQKNPTAFYLCASSSQGNQPQHFGDGTRLSIL.

This clonotype was observed once. The rearrangement uses TRBV7-2 and TRBJ2-5, with 9 bases that match TRBD2. The V gene end was trimmed by 1 base and the J gene end by 5 bases; junction bases not matched to a gene: 8. Germline CDR1 and CDR2: SGHTA and FQGNSA. CDR3 length: 16 amino acids. CDR3 region: CASSLVAGGQSETQYF. The CDR3 DNA is TGTGCCAGCAGCTTAGTTGCGGGGGGGCAAAGTGAGACCCAGTACTTC. Full variable domain (outside the CDR3, taken from reference TRBV7-2 and TRBJ2-5): GAGVSQSPSNKVTEKGKDVELRCDPISGHTALYWYRQSLGQGLEFLIYFQGNSAPDKSGLPSDRFSAERTGGSVSTLTIQRTQQEDSAVYLCASSLVAGGQSETQYFGPGTRLLVL.

The chain couples TRBV3-1 to TRBJ1-2, with a tentative D call TRBD1 (6 bases). The V gene lost 4 bases and the J gene lost 6 bases, with 12 bases spanning the gap. Germline V gene sequence: CDR1 LGHDT, CDR2 YNNKEL (reference sequence). The CDR3 is made up of 13 amino acids. CDR3: CASSPVGGHGYTF. The DNA of the CDR3 is TGTGCCAGCAGCCCGGTGGGGGGGCATGGCTACACCTTC.

This chain joins TRBV3-1 and TRBJ2-2; D is tentatively TRBD1 or TRBD2 (6 bases each). The germline V gene encodes CDR1 LGHDT and CDR2 YNNKEL (reference sequence). The CDR3 has 16 residues. Trimming took off 2 bases at V and 2 bases at J, with 12 bases between the two ends. The CDR3 DNA sequence: TGTGCCAGCAGCCAACACGGGGGCGTCAACACCGGGGAGCTGTTTTTT. Its protein is CASSQHGGVNTGELFF.

This chain connects TRBV29-1 to TRBJ1-2; no definite D call. The germline gives CDR1 SQVTM, CDR2 ANQGSEA. V was trimmed by 4 bases and J by 5 bases, leaving 11 bases between them. The CDR3 totals 12 residues. For the CDR3, the DNA is TGCAGCGTTGCAAAGACGGGATATGGCTACACCTTC. It specifies CSVAKTGYGYTF.

This chain's CDR3 is CSARGTSGGGEQYF. Here the CDR3 DNA reads TGCAGTGCTAGAGGGACTAGCGGGGGTGGGGAGCAGTACTTC. The genes are TRBV20-1 and TRBJ2-7, with 13 nucleotides matching TRBD2. The CDR3 extends over 14 amino acids. Germline loops: CDR1 DFQATT, CDR2 SNEGSKA (reference sequence). Trimming removed 1 base from V and 7 bases from J; junction bases left unmatched: 4.

This chain links TRBV29-1 with TRBJ2-1; D remains unclear. CDR1 and CDR2 (germline): SQVTM, ANQGSEA. The CDR3 totals 13 residues. The ends were cut back, 7 bases at V and 0 bases at J, with 10 bases in the middle. The CDR3 sequence is CSGGISSYNEQFF. CDR3 DNA: TGCAGCGGGGGAATCAGCTCCTACAATGAGCAGTTCTTC.